The following is a TCR beta chain sequence with its context. The antigen remains undetermined. Described treatment: roughly 19 received Ad26.COV2.S at low or high dose, single or two shots; 5 received placebo; per-sample allocation not given. Sampling was done on day 63 after the first vaccine or placebo injection. The data belong to a study of Ad26.COV2.S vaccination and SARS-CoV-2 variants. On the study more broadly: Recipients of Ad26.COV2.S got it intramuscularly, once or twice 56 days apart. Findings and caveats of the study: Non-spike TCR breadth did not differ much between vaccine and placebo recipients.

The protocol was immunoSEQ multiplex PCR, while the TCRdb copy is restricted to in-frame clones and leaves out a portion. The repertoire holds 400,000 to 450,000 clones, around 91% seen once, with less than 4.5% in the top ten. Germline CDR1 and CDR2: MDHEN and SYDVKM. There are 13 residues in the CDR3. Trimming cost V 9 bases and J 0 bases, with 11 bases left between them. The receptor was isolated from a person aged 18-65 years who received the Ad26.COV2.S COVID-19 vaccine or a placebo. This sample comprised peripheral blood, obtained in a trial of Ad26.COV2.S vaccine versus placebo. The rearrangement uses TRBV28 and TRBJ1-1; D gene unclear. The CDR3 nucleotides read TGTGCCAGTACCACAGAAATGAACACTGAAGCTTTCTTT. Its translation is CASTTEMNTEAFF.